The clone carrying this T cell receptor beta chain turned up a few times. These data come from a study of blood T cell repertoires in COVID-19. While infection was still active, Seattle patients were enrolled and then followed longitudinally. This CDR3 spans 18 amino acids. Germline V gene sequence: CDR1 SGHDN, CDR2 FVKESK. The V gene end was trimmed by 4 bases and the J gene end by 1 base; junction bases not matched to a gene: 15. As handled by the study authors: The assay estimated nucleated cells by amplifying reference gene primers. Sequencing was performed with immunoSEQ multiplex PCR; in TCRdb, only in-frame clones are kept and a portion is missing. D and trimming come from the DNA, and the V and J calls and clone size come from that table. This table holds more than 300,000 clones, about 89% found once.

The V call is TRBV14, the J call TRBJ2-5, with 7 bases identical to TRBD2. This clonotype was obtained from a woman between 50 and 59 years old with COVID-19, enrolled during active disease. The sample was peripheral blood. Written as DNA, the CDR3 is TGTGCCAGCAGCCCCGTCATCCGGACTAGTACCCTCCAAGAGACCCAGTACTTC. Amino acids: CASSPVIRTSTLQETQYF.